This T cell receptor beta chain was sequenced during a study of T cells after yellow fever vaccination. Study-wide points: Reappearance after the booster was seen for most primary-vaccination clones, at 95% to 97% CD4 and roughly 90% CD8. It was a small share of clonotypes that appeared in both CD4 and CD8 compartments.

Each CDR3 protein gets one entry after TCRdb re-called the 5' RACE reads with MiXCR. This sample yields some 120,000 distinct CDR3 sequences, of which nearly 15% are seen a single time; 35% to 45% belongs to the top ten. As concerns this clonotype: Its antigen is as yet unknown.

Trimming took 5 bases from V and 4 from J, leaving 20 bases between them. The CDR3 has 16 amino acids. Germline CDR1 is SGHTA and CDR2 is FQGNSA. V and J are TRBV7-2 and TRBJ2-5; possibly TRBD2 for D (5 bases). Sequenced here: CD8+ T cells sorted from PBMCs, sampled 5 days after the yellow fever booster vaccination. The receptor was derived from a man aged 18 to 35 who received the YFV17D yellow fever vaccine. The CDR3 coding sequence is TGTGCCAGCAGCCCTGGGGAGATGGGTAGTGGAGAGACCCAGTACTTC. Encoded protein: CASSPGEMGSGETQYF. The full variable domain, with the rest looked up from reference TRBV7-2 and TRBJ2-5, is GAGVSQSPSNKVTEKGKDVELRCDPISGHTALYWYRQSLGQGLEFLIYFQGNSAPDKSGLPSDRFSAERTGGSVSTLTIQRTQQEDSAVYLCASSPGEMGSGETQYFGPGTRLLVL.